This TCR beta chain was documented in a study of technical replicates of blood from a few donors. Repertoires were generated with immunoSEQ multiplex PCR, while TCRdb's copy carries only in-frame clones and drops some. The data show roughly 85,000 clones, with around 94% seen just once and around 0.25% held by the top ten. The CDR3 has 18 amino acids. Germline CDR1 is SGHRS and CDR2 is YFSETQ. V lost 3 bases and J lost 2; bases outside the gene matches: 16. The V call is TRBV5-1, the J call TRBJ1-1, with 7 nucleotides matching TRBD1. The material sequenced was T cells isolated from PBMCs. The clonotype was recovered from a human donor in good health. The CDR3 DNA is TGCGCCAGCAGCTCCAGGGGGGCAGGGGAGGTTCTTAACACTGAAGCTTTCTTT. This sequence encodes CASSSRGAGEVLNTEAFF.